One sample yielded the 26 T cell receptor beta chains listed below, sequenced in a study of blood T cell repertoires in COVID-19 (dated by TCRdb to the early 2020s). The receptor library was made with the immunoSEQ multiplex PCR assay. Here the immuneACCESS table is served through TCRdb, limited to in-frame sequences with V and J called. Missing clones are a known gap in these copies; in checked studies unresolved V genes cover under half, and the rest lacks a known reason. Counted in this sample were roughly 160,000 clones; roughly 91% of them appeared once. The top ten clones comprise 2% to 2.5% of the sample. Sequencing was performed on peripheral blood. These receptors were collected from a middle-aged man who had recovered from COVID-19.

There are a few counts of this clone. The chain carries TRBV9 and TRBJ2-2, with 8 bases that match TRBD2. Germline V CDR1 and CDR2: SGDLS, YYNGEE. After removal of 4 bases from V and 5 bases from J, the junction contained 10 bases not matched to a gene. The CDR3 consists of 16 residues. The CDR3 protein is CASSPREGTGTGELFF. CDR3 DNA sequence: TGTGCCAGCAGCCCCCGGGAGGGGACGGGTACCGGGGAGCTGTTTTTT.

The V call is TRBV7-6, the J call TRBJ2-7; a weak D match, TRBD2 (5 bases). V was shortened by 5 bases and J by 1 base, with 15 bases between the two germline ends. The germline V gene encodes CDR1 SGHVS and CDR2 FNYEAQ. CDR3 length: 15 residues. For the CDR3, the DNA is TGTGCCAGCAGCCCAATGCTCGGGATATCCTACGAGCAGTACTTC. Translation: CASSPMLGISYEQYF.

This clone was seen more than once but under ten times. The chain is built from TRBV5-1 and TRBJ1-2, with D uncertain. CDR3 length equals 14 residues. Between the trimmed V and J ends, which lost 1 base and 4 bases, there was a span of 11 bases. Germline CDR1 is SGHRS and CDR2 is YFSETQ. CDR3 coding DNA: TGCGCCAGCAGCTTGTTGTCAGTTGGCTATGGCTACACCTTC. This translates into CASSLLSVGYGYTF. Drawing the rest from reference TRBV5-1 and TRBJ1-2, the complete variable domain is KAGVTQTPRYLIKTRGQQVTLSCSPISGHRSVSWYQQTPGQGLQFLFEYFSETQRNKGNFPGRFSGRQFSNSRSEMNVSTLELGDSALYLCASSLLSVGYGYTFGSGTRLTVV.

The chain links TRBV5-4 to TRBJ2-1, with 7 positions matching TRBD2. The V segment lost 3 bases and the J segment 1 base; nucleotides outside the gene matches: 4. The CDR3 consists of 15 residues. The germline V gene encodes CDR1 SGHNT and CDR2 YYREEE (reference sequence). CDR3 nucleotide sequence: TGTGCCAGCAGCTCACAGCGGGGATCCTACAATGAGCAGTTCTTC. It encodes CASSSQRGSYNEQFF.

The chain carries TRBV25-1 and TRBJ2-3; D may be TRBD1 (5 bases). The CDR3 runs 17 residues. Trimming left V 1 base short and J 3 bases short, with 17 bases between. From germline, CDR1 is MGHDK and CDR2 SYGVNS. As DNA, the CDR3 is TGTGCCAGCAGTGAATCTAGGACACCCCTGGGGACAGATACGCAGTATTTT. This gives the protein CASSESRTPLGTDTQYF.

This chain joins TRBV6-2 or TRBV6-3 and TRBJ2-2; 10 positions match TRBD2. The CDR3 covers 16 residues. Per the germline V gene, CDR1 is MNHEY and CDR2 is SVGEGT. V lost 2 bases and J lost 7; bases outside the gene matches: 7. The CDR3 is CASSYPLAGVIGELFF. For the CDR3, the DNA is TGTGCCAGCAGTTACCCCCTAGCGGGAGTTATCGGGGAGCTGTTTTTT.

J is TRBJ2-7 and V is TRBV7-8; tentative D call: TRBD1 (5 bases). Germline assignment: CDR1 SGHVS and CDR2 FQNEAQ. The CDR3 length is 12 residues. Deletions cut 6 bases from V and 2 bases from J, with 8 bases between. CDR3 sequence reads: CASRAGTYEQYF. DNA for the CDR3: TGTGCCAGCAGGGCAGGGACCTACGAGCAGTACTTC.

V is TRBV5-4 and J is TRBJ2-7; D possibly corresponds to TRBD1 (6 bases). The CDR3 runs 15 residues. Germline loops: CDR1 SGHNT, CDR2 YYREEE (reference sequence). Trimming removed 0 bases from V and 1 base from J, with 11 bases in between. The CDR3 here is CASSLVAGDSYEQYF. DNA of the CDR3: TGTGCCAGCAGCTTGGTGGCAGGGGATTCCTACGAGCAGTACTTC.

The J gene is TRBJ1-4, the V gene TRBV18; D uncertain. Trimming pared 4 bases from V and 6 bases from J, leaving 9 bases between. Germline V CDR1 and CDR2: KGHSH, LQKENI. The CDR3 contains 13 residues. CDR3 DNA: TGTGCCAGCTCACTGAGGATGGATGAAAAACTGTTTTTT. Protein sequence: CASSLRMDEKLFF.

The V call is TRBV7-2, the J call TRBJ2-5; possibly TRBD1 for D (5 bases). The CDR3 has 14 amino acids. Trimming cost V 8 bases and J 1 base, with 14 bases left between them. In germline, CDR1 is SGHTA, CDR2 FQGNSA. In nucleotides, the CDR3 is TGTGCCAGCGCCCCTGGGGCGAGCCAAGAGACCCAGTACTTC. Translating gives CASAPGASQETQYF. The full variable domain, completed using reference TRBV7-2 and TRBJ2-5, is GAGVSQSPSNKVTEKGKDVELRCDPISGHTALYWYRQSLGQGLEFLIYFQGNSAPDKSGLPSDRFSAERTGGSVSTLTIQRTQQEDSAVYLCASAPGASQETQYFGPGTRLLVL.

This sequence joins TRBV6-2 or TRBV6-3 and TRBJ1-2; 12 bases are a match to TRBD1. CDR1 MNHEY and CDR2 SVGEGT come from the germline V gene. The trim removed 0 bases at V and 8 bases at J, leaving 10 bases unmatched. The CDR3 sequence is 17 residues long. The CDR3 coding sequence is TGTGCCAGCAGTTACTCCTCGACCGGGACAGGGGGCATCGGCTACACCTTC. Amino acid sequence: CASSYSSTGTGGIGYTF.

This sequence joins TRBV15 and TRBJ1-1; D may be TRBD1 (5 bases). The V and J ends lost 1 base and 7 bases respectively, with 16 bases between them. The CDR3 is 15 amino acids. Germline V gene sequence: CDR1 LNHNV, CDR2 YYDKDF (reference sequence). The CDR3 DNA is TGTGCCACCAGCAGAGTAGACTCCTCCGGGGGTGAAGCTTTCTTT. Translated, it gives CATSRVDSSGGEAFF.

With regard to this clone: At one end the junction does not follow the germline gene, possibly because of a read error. V usage is TRBV19 and J usage is TRBJ2-5; 8 bases line up with TRBD1. Germline CDR1 reads LNHDA; CDR2 reads SQIVND (reference sequence). The CDR3 is 14 residues long. CDR3 sequence (DNA): TGTGCCAGTAGTGTAGACAGGGGCCGGGAGACCCAGTACTTC. It specifies CASSVDRGRETQYF.

This clone was counted only a few times. The V and J genes are TRBV29-1 and TRBJ2-2; tentatively, D is TRBD1 (6 bases). This CDR3 has 14 residues. Germline values: CDR1 SQVTM, CDR2 ANQGSEA. The ends were cut back, 5 bases at V and 0 bases at J, with 10 bases in the middle. CDR3 sequence (DNA): TGCAGCGTTCGCGGACAGTCGAACACCGGGGAGCTGTTTTTT. Its protein is CSVRGQSNTGELFF.

V and J are TRBV4-3 and TRBJ2-2; 9 positions agree with TRBD2. Germline V gene lookup returns CDR1 LGHNA and CDR2 YSLEER. J lost 3 bases, V lost 0 bases, and 11 bases had no gene match. The CDR3 sequence is 19 residues long. The CDR3 DNA follows: TGCGCCAGCAGCCAAGATTTAACTAGCGGGTATATGGACACCGGGGAGCTGTTTTTT. This sequence encodes CASSQDLTSGYMDTGELFF.

This chain joins TRBV11-2 and TRBJ2-7; 8 bases agree with TRBD1. Looked up from germline, CDR1 is SGHAT and CDR2 is FQNNGV. There are 15 residues in the CDR3. The V gene end was trimmed by 3 bases and the J gene end by 0 bases; junction bases not matched to a gene: 4. The CDR3 sequence: CASSFARGHSYEQYF. CDR3 coding DNA: TGTGCCAGCAGCTTTGCCAGGGGGCACTCCTACGAGCAGTACTTC.

In regard to this clone: The same CDR3 also results from other DNA sequences found in this sample. J is TRBJ2-7 and V is TRBV5-1; 12 nucleotides agree with TRBD1. Germline assignment: CDR1 SGHRS and CDR2 YFSETQ. CDR3 length: 14 amino acids. V lost 4 bases and J lost 5; bases outside the gene matches: 4. DNA of the CDR3: TGCGCCAGCAGCCTGGGACAGGGGGCCAACGAGCAGTACTTC. As protein: CASSLGQGANEQYF.

The genes are TRBV6-4 and TRBJ2-7, with 10 nucleotides matching TRBD1. There are 13 residues in the CDR3. With 11 bases clipped from V and 4 bases from J, the junction kept 8 bases outside the gene matches. Germline CDR1 reads MRHNA; CDR2 reads SNTAGT. CDR3 DNA sequence: TGTGCCGGGGGACAGGGGCAAAGGTACGAGCAGTACTTC. It is translated as CAGGQGQRYEQYF.

The V call is TRBV18, the J call TRBJ1-1; TRBD1 aligns across 7 bases. The ends lost 8 bases at V and 2 bases at J; junction bases unmatched: 5. The CDR3 has 13 amino acids. CDR1 is KGHSH, CDR2 LQKENI, per germline. In DNA form, the CDR3 reads TGTGCCAGCGCTTCAGGGGGTAACACTGAAGCTTTCTTT. This translates into CASASGGNTEAFF. The whole variable domain, filled in from reference TRBV18 and TRBJ1-1, reads NAGVMQNPRHLVRRRGQEARLRCSPMKGHSHVYWYRQLPEEGLKFMVYLQKENIIDESGMPKERFSAEFPKEGPSILRIQQVVRGDSAAYFCASASGGNTEAFFGQGTRLTVV.

This chain links TRBV7-2 with TRBJ2-7; tentative D call: TRBD2 (6 bases). Trimming pared 2 bases from V and 3 bases from J, leaving 14 bases between. The CDR3 spans 15 residues. Germline V CDR1 and CDR2: SGHTA, FQGNSA. CDR3 bases: TGTGCCAGCAGCTTATCACCTAGCGATTACTACGAGCAGTACTTC. It translates to CASSLSPSDYYEQYF. Together with reference TRBV7-2 and TRBJ2-7, the CDR3 gives the full variable domain: GAGVSQSPSNKVTEKGKDVELRCDPISGHTALYWYRQSLGQGLEFLIYFQGNSAPDKSGLPSDRFSAERTGGSVSTLTIQRTQQEDSAVYLCASSLSPSDYYEQYFGPGTRLTVT.

The chain employs TRBV6-2 or TRBV6-3 and TRBJ2-7, with 8 bases that match TRBD1. Germline V lookup: CDR1 MNHEY, CDR2 SVGEGT. This CDR3 is 17 amino acids long. Trimming cost V 3 bases and J 6 bases; bases outside gene matches: 16. CDR3 coding DNA: TGTGCCAGCAGTTATCGGCAGGGGGCGGCCTCTCTTCGCGAGCAGTACTTC. This sequence encodes CASSYRQGAASLREQYF.

This chain joins TRBV19 and TRBJ2-5, with TRBD1 matching over 9 bases. The CDR3 length is 16 residues. CDR1 LNHDA and CDR2 SQIVND come from the germline V gene (reference sequence). V was pared by 3 bases and J by 4 bases, with 9 bases of the junction left unmatched. CDR3 region: CASSIIGTGYRETQYF. CDR3 DNA sequence: TGTGCCAGTAGTATTATTGGGACAGGGTATCGAGAGACCCAGTACTTC.

The chain links TRBV7-6 to TRBJ2-3, with 8 bases that match TRBD1. The CDR3 consists of 13 residues. Germline CDR1 and CDR2: SGHVS and FNYEAQ. With 5 bases clipped from V and 6 bases from J, the junction kept 4 bases outside the gene matches. Here the CDR3 reads CASSGRGPDTQYF. DNA for the CDR3: TGTGCCAGCAGCGGCAGGGGGCCTGATACGCAGTATTTT.

The rearrangement uses TRBV4-3 and TRBJ1-1, with unresolved D. CDR3 length: 13 residues. Germline-derived CDR1 and CDR2 are LGHNA and YSLEER. V gave up 0 bases and J gave up 11 bases, with 13 bases separating them. The CDR3 spells CASSQDQRSRAFF. In nucleotides, the CDR3 is TGCGCCAGCAGCCAAGATCAGAGGTCTCGGGCTTTCTTT.

The chain is built from TRBV5-6 and TRBJ2-5; D might be TRBD2 (6 bases). The V and J ends lost 4 bases and 9 bases respectively, with 19 bases between them. The CDR3 consists of 14 residues. Germline assignment: CDR1 SGHDT and CDR2 YYEEEE. The CDR3 loop reads CASSGMEGWGAQYF. The CDR3 DNA reads as TGTGCCAGCAGCGGGATGGAGGGCTGGGGGGCCCAGTACTTC. Together with reference TRBV5-6 and TRBJ2-5, the CDR3 gives the full variable domain: DAGVTQSPTHLIKTRGQQVTLRCSPKSGHDTVSWYQQALGQGPQFIFQYYEEEERQRGNFPDRFSGHQFPNYSSELNVNALLLGDSALYLCASSGMEGWGAQYFGPGTRLLVL.

This chain uses TRBV7-9 with TRBJ1-4; unclear D gene. Trimming left V 0 bases short and J 5 bases short, with 4 bases between. CDR3 length: 13 amino acids. Germline V gives CDR1 SEHNR, CDR2 FQNEAQ (reference sequence). The CDR3 sequence is CASSLAQNEKLFF. The CDR3 region has the DNA TGTGCCAGCAGCTTAGCACAGAATGAAAAACTGTTTTTT.